The 30 T cell receptor beta chains below all came from one sample that was sequenced in a study of cytomegalovirus exposure and HLA in healthy donors. PCR employed 60 Vbeta and 13 Jbeta primers. Produced via immunoSEQ multiplex PCR; TCRdb's table is partial and in-frame only. The table includes about 190,000 clones, more than 70% detected once. The sample taken for sequencing was PBMCs. These receptors all stem from a man between 25 and 39 years old in good health and CMV-seropositive.

V and J are TRBV4-3 and TRBJ2-7; 7 bases fit TRBD1. Germline V CDR1 and CDR2: LGHNA, YSLEER. CDR3 size: 14 residues. J lost 5 bases, V lost 3 bases, and 7 bases had no gene match. CDR3 sequence: CASSHYRGSHEQYF. CDR3 in DNA: TGCGCCAGCAGCCACTACAGGGGTAGCCACGAGCAGTACTTC.

This clone was detected only once. The V call is TRBV13, the J call TRBJ2-1; 7 nucleotides align to TRBD2. The V and J ends lost 8 bases and 9 bases, in that order; junction bases with no gene match: 7. The CDR3 has 12 amino acids. Germline lookup yields CDR1 PRHDT and CDR2 FYEKMQ (reference sequence). CDR3 in amino acids: CASAYAGVEQFF. The CDR3 DNA follows: TGTGCCAGCGCTTACGCGGGGGTTGAGCAGTTCTTC.

There are a few counts of this clone. The chain couples TRBV6-5 to TRBJ2-5, with 11 bases identical to TRBD2. The CDR3 has 16 amino acids. Germline assignment: CDR1 MNHEY and CDR2 SVGAGI. Trimming took 3 bases from V and 4 from J; bases not matched to a gene: 7. CDR3 bases: TGTGCCAGCAGTTATTGGCTAGCGGGGGGAGTAGAGACCCAGTACTTC. It translates to CASSYWLAGGVETQYF.

This sequence joins TRBV12-2 and TRBJ1-5; the table's D call TRBD1 went unverified against the DNA. TRBV12-2 is a pseudogene segment. The CDR3 loop spans 15 amino acids. The CDR3 is CASRVEVRPYQPQHF. CDR3 nucleotide sequence: TGTGCAAGTCGCGTAGAGGTCAGGCCTTATCAGCCCCAGCATTTT.

The chain carries TRBV5-4 and TRBJ2-7, with D hard to call. The end of the DNA is better explained by TRBJ2-5, so the J call may be wrong. Germline V gene sequence: CDR1 SGHNT, CDR2 YYREEE (reference sequence). The length of the CDR3 is 13 residues. The CDR3 DNA reads as TGTGCCAGCAGCTTGGACCGAGGCGGGACCCAGTACTTC. This codes for CASSLDRGGTQYF.

The gene calls are TRBV15 and TRBJ2-3, with a possible D match to TRBD1 (6 bases). Germline V gives CDR1 LNHNV, CDR2 YYDKDF (reference sequence). CDR3 length equals 17 residues. V lost 4 bases, J lost 2 bases, and 19 bases lay in between. The CDR3 bases are TGTGCCACCAGCAAAAATACAGGGCGTGGGGCCACAGATACGCAGTATTTT. Its protein product is CATSKNTGRGATDTQYF.

This chain joins TRBV29-1 and TRBJ2-1; 7 positions agree with TRBD1. Per the germline V gene, CDR1 is SQVTM and CDR2 is ANQGSEA. J was trimmed by 7 bases and V by 5 bases; bases with no gene match: 14. The CDR3 spans 15 residues. The CDR3 DNA is TGCAGCGTTAAAAGGGACCTAACAGGGGATAATGAGCAGTTCTTC. Residues: CSVKRDLTGDNEQFF.

This clone was recorded only once. This chain connects TRBV5-1 to TRBJ2-5; 11 bases are a match to TRBD2. The CDR3 is 15 amino acids. Germline CDR1 is SGHRS and CDR2 is YFSETQ. With V trimmed by 7 bases and J by 5 bases, 10 bases remained unmatched. CDR3 nucleotide sequence: TGCGCCAGCGGAAATAGCGGGGGGGCCTTGGAGACCCAGTACTTC. Its translation is CASGNSGGALETQYF.

A few counts support this clone. This chain links TRBV27 with TRBJ2-3; weak D call: TRBD2 (5 bases). Trimming took 11 bases from V and 4 from J, leaving 13 bases between them. Looked up from germline, CDR1 is MNHEY and CDR2 is SMNVEV (reference sequence). The CDR3 loop spans 12 amino acids. The CDR3 sequence: CASGIPADTQYF. CDR3 bases: TGTGCCTCGGGAATCCCTGCAGATACGCAGTATTTT.

This chain uses TRBV6-5 with TRBJ2-7; 9 nucleotides align to TRBD1. The CDR3 consists of 14 residues. Trimming took 5 bases from V and 2 from J; bases not matched to a gene: 4. The germline gives CDR1 MNHEY, CDR2 SVGAGI. The CDR3 spells CASSQGQGTYEQYF. DNA of the CDR3: TGTGCCAGCAGTCAAGGACAGGGGACCTACGAGCAGTACTTC.

The chain carries TRBV30 and TRBJ1-6; D is unclear. The CDR3 spans 11 residues. The V gene lost 1 base and the J gene lost 9 bases, with 4 bases spanning the gap. Germline values: CDR1 GTSNPN, CDR2 SVGIG (reference sequence). The CDR3 spells CAWSAGSPLHF. The CDR3 coding sequence is TGTGCCTGGAGTGCCGGTTCACCCCTCCACTTT. Full variable domain (outside the CDR3, taken from reference TRBV30 and TRBJ1-6): SQTIHQWPATLVQPVGSPLSLECTVEGTSNPNLYWYRQAAGRGLQLLFYSVGIGQISSEVPQNLSASRPQDRQFILSSKKLLLSDSGFYLCAWSAGSPLHFGNGTRLTVT.

This clone was seen only a few times. The genes are TRBV7-3 and TRBJ2-3; 7 positions match TRBD2. V dropped 5 bases and J dropped 3; count of bases not matched to a gene: 5. The CDR3 covers 14 residues. Germline CDR1 is SGHTA and CDR2 is FQGTGA. The CDR3 DNA is TGTGCCAGCAGCCGGGGAGGGTCAACAGATACGCAGTATTTT. This gives the protein CASSRGGSTDTQYF.

The chain links TRBV27 to TRBJ2-5; no clear D. The DNA end is a closer match to TRBJ2-7, so the J assignment may be wrong. Germline V gene data show CDR1 as MNHEY and CDR2 as SMNVEV (reference sequence). The CDR3 is 13 amino acids. The CDR3 coding sequence is TGTGCCAGCAGTTTCAGACGACTCTCCGAGCAGTACTTC. Translating gives CASSFRRLSEQYF.

The sample holds a few counts of this clone. V gene TRBV18 combines with J gene TRBJ1-2; 9 positions match TRBD1. The CDR3 has 15 residues. Trimming at V came to 1 base and at J to 4 bases, leaving 4 bases not matched to a gene. From germline, CDR1 is KGHSH and CDR2 LQKENI. The CDR3 sequence: CASSPRQGDAYGYTF. CDR3 sequence (DNA): TGTGCCAGCTCACCACGACAGGGGGATGCCTATGGCTACACCTTC.

The V and J genes are TRBV5-4 and TRBJ2-7; 8 bases fit TRBD1. The germline V gene has CDR1 SGHNT and CDR2 YYREEE (reference sequence). The CDR3 is 14 amino acids. V shed 4 bases and J 2 bases; nucleotides not matched to a gene: 5. The CDR3 is CASSIGQGTYEQYF. The CDR3 DNA follows: TGTGCCAGCAGCATCGGACAGGGAACCTACGAGCAGTACTTC. Complete variable domain (other parts from reference TRBV5-4 and TRBJ2-7): ETGVTQSPTHLIKTRGQQVTLRCSSQSGHNTVSWYQQALGQGPQFIFQYYREEENGRGNFPPRFSGLQFPNYSSELNVNALELDDSALYLCASSIGQGTYEQYFGPGTRLTVT.

The chain employs TRBV19 and TRBJ1-1; D not certain. Trimming pared 3 bases from V and 10 bases from J, leaving 9 bases between. Germline V CDR1 and CDR2: LNHDA, SQIVND (reference sequence). The CDR3 runs 11 residues. CDR3 region: CASSMPGTAFF. CDR3 nucleotides: TGTGCCAGTAGTATGCCAGGCACAGCTTTCTTT.

The V and J genes are TRBV4-1 and TRBJ1-1; a weak D match, TRBD1 (6 bases). Germline CDR1 reads MGHRA; CDR2 reads YSYEKL. This CDR3 has 14 residues. V was trimmed by 3 bases and J by 4 bases, leaving 12 bases between them. Here the CDR3 reads CASSQPKGGTEAFF. The CDR3 nucleotides read TGCGCCAGCAGCCAGCCCAAAGGGGGCACTGAAGCTTTCTTT.

This clone has a single count. The rearrangement uses TRBV18 and TRBJ2-1, with TRBD1 as a possible D gene (5 bases). CDR1 is KGHSH and CDR2 is LQKENI in the germline V gene. V was cut by 6 bases and J by 7 bases, with 16 bases left in between. The CDR3 loop spans 14 amino acids. The CDR3 is CASSTGVTGNEQFF. CDR3 bases: TGTGCCAGCTCTACAGGAGTGACCGGGAATGAGCAGTTCTTC.

The genes are TRBV30 and TRBJ2-7, with 10 bases lining up with TRBD2. The germline gives CDR1 GTSNPN, CDR2 SVGIG (reference sequence). The ends lost 4 bases at V and 5 bases at J; junction bases unmatched: 8. The CDR3 has 14 residues. CDR3 amino acids: CAWKSSSGSNEQYF. CDR3 bases: TGTGCCTGGAAAAGTTCTAGCGGGAGCAACGAGCAGTACTTC.

The chain is built from TRBV18 and TRBJ1-1; maybe TRBD1 (5 bases). CDR3 size: 17 residues. Trimming pared 0 bases from V and 5 bases from J, leaving 19 bases between. From germline, CDR1 is KGHSH and CDR2 LQKENI. DNA for the CDR3: TGTGCCAGCTCACCACCTAGGAGGGACCGACGGCGAACTGAAGCTTTCTTT. Its translation: CASSPPRRDRRRTEAFF.

J is TRBJ1-1 and V is TRBV27; D call uncertain. Trimming left V 1 base short and J 1 base short, with 7 bases between. The CDR3 runs to 14 residues. Germline V lookup: CDR1 MNHEY, CDR2 SMNVEV (reference sequence). CDR3 DNA sequence: TGTGCCAGCAGTTTATATGCCAGGAACACTGAAGCTTTCTTT. It yields the protein CASSLYARNTEAFF.

The rearrangement links TRBV19 to TRBJ1-2; tentatively, D is TRBD1 (5 bases). This CDR3 region has 14 residues. The germline V gene encodes CDR1 LNHDA and CDR2 SQIVND (reference sequence). V was cut by 3 bases and J by 4 bases, with 12 bases left in between. CDR3 sequence: CASSISGGFYGYTF. The DNA for the CDR3 is TGTGCCAGTAGTATTTCTGGGGGGTTCTATGGCTACACCTTC.

This clone has only a few counts. The chain employs TRBV5-5 and TRBJ2-2; TRBD2 aligns across 8 bases. V dropped 2 bases and J dropped 3; count of bases not matched to a gene: 3. The CDR3 totals 15 residues. Per the germline V gene, CDR1 is SGHKS and CDR2 is YYEKEE (reference sequence). The CDR3 region is CASSLLAADTGELFF. CDR3 sequence (DNA): TGTGCCAGCAGCTTACTAGCGGCCGACACCGGGGAGCTGTTTTTT.

The gene calls are TRBV18 and TRBJ1-3, with D perhaps TRBD1 (6 bases). Looked up from germline, CDR1 is KGHSH and CDR2 is LQKENI. Trimming cost V 2 bases and J 1 base, with 12 bases left between them. The CDR3 has 16 residues. CDR3 sequence reads: CASSPSTGTSGNTIYF. In DNA form, the CDR3 reads TGTGCCAGCTCACCATCGACCGGGACATCTGGAAACACCATATATTTT.

The genes are TRBV21-1 and TRBJ2-1; TRBD1 reflects the table's D call only, with no check against the DNA. TRBV21-1 is a pseudogene segment. The CDR3 totals 18 residues. The CDR3 coding sequence is TGTGCCAGCAGCAAGGGCCCCCCGGACAGGGGTTCCTACAATGAGCAGTTCTTC. This translates into CASSKGPPDRGSYNEQFF.

CDR3 residues: CASSQEVTGWMNTEAFF. CDR3 coding DNA: TGTGCCAGCAGCCAAGAGGTGACAGGGTGGATGAACACTGAAGCTTTCTTT. The chain recombines TRBV4-2 with TRBJ1-1; the match to TRBD1 covers 7 bases. Germline loops: CDR1 LGHNA, CDR2 YNFKEQ. V shed 0 bases and J 0 bases; nucleotides not matched to a gene: 7. CDR3 length: 17 residues.

This clone was seen only once. The chain combines TRBV9 with TRBJ2-5, with TRBD2 identical over 8 bases. The CDR3 runs 17 residues. The V gene end was trimmed by 4 bases and the J gene end by 2 bases; junction bases not matched to a gene: 13. Germline CDR1 and CDR2: SGDLS and YYNGEE. The CDR3 DNA reads TGTGCCAGCAGCCCTGGGGGCACTAGCGGAACACAAGAGACCCAGTACTTC. Encoded protein: CASSPGGTSGTQETQYF.

The rearrangement uses TRBV4-3 and TRBJ2-1, with 7 bases aligning to TRBD1. The germline V gene has CDR1 LGHNA and CDR2 YSLEER. This CDR3 is built from 16 residues. V lost 0 bases, J lost 3 bases, and 5 bases stayed unmatched. CDR3 protein: CASSQDRRGSYNEQFF. The CDR3 nucleotides read TGCGCCAGCAGCCAAGATCGCAGGGGGAGCTACAATGAGCAGTTCTTC.

The chain has TRBV19 and TRBJ2-1; a possible D gene is TRBD2 (5 bases). The length of the CDR3 is 15 residues. Between the trimmed V and J ends, which lost 1 base and 4 bases, there was a span of 11 bases. Germline V gene sequence: CDR1 LNHDA, CDR2 SQIVND (reference sequence). Here the CDR3 reads CASSIVLAKYNEQFF. DNA for the CDR3: TGTGCCAGTAGTATAGTGTTAGCGAAATACAATGAGCAGTTCTTC.

This clone was detected only a few times. This chain connects TRBV5-6 to TRBJ1-4, with D possibly matching TRBD1 (5 bases). Trimming shortened V by 2 bases and J by 3 bases, and 8 bases separated the two germline ends. Germline assignment: CDR1 SGHDT and CDR2 YYEEEE. CDR3 length: 14 amino acids. In nucleotides, the CDR3 is TGTGCCAGCAGCTTTCTGACAGCTAATGAAAAACTGTTTTTT. This translates into CASSFLTANEKLFF.